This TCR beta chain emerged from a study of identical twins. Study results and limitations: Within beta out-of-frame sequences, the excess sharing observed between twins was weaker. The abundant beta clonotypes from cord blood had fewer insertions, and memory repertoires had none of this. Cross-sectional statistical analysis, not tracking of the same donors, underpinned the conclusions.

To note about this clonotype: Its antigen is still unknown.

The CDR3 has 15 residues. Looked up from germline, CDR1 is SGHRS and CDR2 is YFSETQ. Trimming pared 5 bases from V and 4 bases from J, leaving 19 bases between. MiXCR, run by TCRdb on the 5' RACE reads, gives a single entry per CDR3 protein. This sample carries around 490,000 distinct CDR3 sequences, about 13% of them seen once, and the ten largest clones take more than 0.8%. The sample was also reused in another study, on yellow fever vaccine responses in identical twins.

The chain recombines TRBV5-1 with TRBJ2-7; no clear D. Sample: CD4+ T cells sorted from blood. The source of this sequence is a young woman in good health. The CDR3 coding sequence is TGCGCCAGCAGGATCTTCGCCGGGTTCTCTTACGAGCAGTACTTC. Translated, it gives CASRIFAGFSYEQYF.